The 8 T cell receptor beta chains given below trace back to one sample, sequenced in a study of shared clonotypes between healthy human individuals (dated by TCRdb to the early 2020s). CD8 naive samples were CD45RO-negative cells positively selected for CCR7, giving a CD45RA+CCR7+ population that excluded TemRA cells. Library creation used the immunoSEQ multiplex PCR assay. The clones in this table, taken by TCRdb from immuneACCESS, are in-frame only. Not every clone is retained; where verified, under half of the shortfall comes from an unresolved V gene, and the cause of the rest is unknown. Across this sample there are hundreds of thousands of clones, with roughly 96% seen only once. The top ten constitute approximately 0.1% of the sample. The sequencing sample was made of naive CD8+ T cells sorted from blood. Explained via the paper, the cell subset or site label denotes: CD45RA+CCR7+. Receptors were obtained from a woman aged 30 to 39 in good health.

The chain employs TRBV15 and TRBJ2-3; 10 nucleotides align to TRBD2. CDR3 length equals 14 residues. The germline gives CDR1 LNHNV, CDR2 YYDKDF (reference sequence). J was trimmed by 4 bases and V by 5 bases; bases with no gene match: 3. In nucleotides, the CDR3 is TGTGCCACCAGCCGTCTAGCGGGAGCAGATACGCAGTATTTT. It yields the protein CATSRLAGADTQYF.

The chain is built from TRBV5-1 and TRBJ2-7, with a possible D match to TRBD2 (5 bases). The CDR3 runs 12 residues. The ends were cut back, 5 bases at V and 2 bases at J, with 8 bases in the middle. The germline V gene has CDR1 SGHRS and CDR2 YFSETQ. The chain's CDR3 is CASRRGPYEQYF. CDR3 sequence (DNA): TGCGCCAGCAGACGGGGTCCCTACGAGCAGTACTTC.

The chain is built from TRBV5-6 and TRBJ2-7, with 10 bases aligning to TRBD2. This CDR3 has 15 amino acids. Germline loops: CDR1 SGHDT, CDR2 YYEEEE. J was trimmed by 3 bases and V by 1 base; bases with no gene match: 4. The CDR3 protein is CASSLILAGIYEQYF. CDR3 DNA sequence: TGTGCCAGCAGCTTGATACTAGCGGGAATCTACGAGCAGTACTTC.

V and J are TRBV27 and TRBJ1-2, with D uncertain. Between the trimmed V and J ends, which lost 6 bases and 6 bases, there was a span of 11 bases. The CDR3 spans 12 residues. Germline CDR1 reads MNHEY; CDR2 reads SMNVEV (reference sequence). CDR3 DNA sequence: TGTGCCAGCAGGAAGAATAGGGATGGCTACACCTTC. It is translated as CASRKNRDGYTF.

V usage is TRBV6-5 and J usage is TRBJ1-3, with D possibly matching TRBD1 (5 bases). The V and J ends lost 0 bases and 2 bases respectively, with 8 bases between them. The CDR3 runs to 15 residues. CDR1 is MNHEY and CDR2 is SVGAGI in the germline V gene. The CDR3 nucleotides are TGTGCCAGCAGTTACTCAGAGACAGCTGGAAACACCATATATTTT. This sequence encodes CASSYSETAGNTIYF.

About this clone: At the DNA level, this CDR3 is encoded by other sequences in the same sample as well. The CDR3 DNA reads as TGTGCCAGCAGTTTATCGGGCCGGGGCGGGTACGAGCAGTACTTC. The encoded protein is CASSLSGRGGYEQYF. The chain joins TRBV27 to TRBJ2-7; D possibly matches TRBD1 or TRBD2 (5 bases each). Germline CDR1 and CDR2: MNHEY and SMNVEV (reference sequence). V was cut by 0 bases and J by 4 bases, with 13 bases left in between. This CDR3 spans 15 amino acids.

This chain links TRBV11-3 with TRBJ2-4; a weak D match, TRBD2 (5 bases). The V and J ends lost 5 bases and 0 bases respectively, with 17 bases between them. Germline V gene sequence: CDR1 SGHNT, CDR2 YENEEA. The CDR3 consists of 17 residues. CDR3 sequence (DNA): TGTGCCAGCAGCCTTATAGGTGGGGAGATAGCCAAAAACATTCAGTACTTC. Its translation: CASSLIGGEIAKNIQYF.

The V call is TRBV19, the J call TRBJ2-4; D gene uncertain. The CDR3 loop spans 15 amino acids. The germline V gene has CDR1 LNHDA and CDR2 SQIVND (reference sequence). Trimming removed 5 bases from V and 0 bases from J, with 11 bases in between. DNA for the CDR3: TGTGCCAGTAGTGACGCAAATTTAGCCAAAAACATTCAGTACTTC. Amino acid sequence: CASSDANLAKNIQYF.